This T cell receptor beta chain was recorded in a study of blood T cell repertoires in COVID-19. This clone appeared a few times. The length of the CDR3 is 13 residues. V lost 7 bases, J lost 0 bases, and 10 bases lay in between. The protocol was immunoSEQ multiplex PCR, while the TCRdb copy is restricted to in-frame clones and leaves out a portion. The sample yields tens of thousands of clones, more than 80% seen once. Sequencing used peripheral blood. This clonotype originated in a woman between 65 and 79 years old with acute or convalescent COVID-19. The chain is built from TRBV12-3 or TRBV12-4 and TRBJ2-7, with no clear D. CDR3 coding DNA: TGTGCCAGCACCGCGTCGGGCTCCTACGAGCAGTACTTC. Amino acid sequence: CASTASGSYEQYF.